The 20 T cell receptor beta chains below were found in one sample sequenced in a study of T cell responses to AZD1222 COVID-19 vaccine. TCRdb's copy holds only in-frame clones and misses some; the assay was immunoSEQ multiplex PCR. The profile shows about 79,000 clones, approximately 80% of them singletons. The input for sequencing was peripheral blood, taken on day 0 of AZD1222 vaccination. These receptor sequences come from an adult in good health.

This clone was picked up a small number of times. V is TRBV7-2 and J is TRBJ2-1; 8 bases match TRBD2. The germline V gene encodes CDR1 SGHTA and CDR2 FQGNSA. The CDR3 loop spans 14 amino acids. Trimming took 2 bases from V and 5 from J; bases not matched to a gene: 2. Here the CDR3 reads CASSLSGSHNEQFF. CDR3 DNA: TGTGCCAGCAGCTTAAGCGGGAGCCACAATGAGCAGTTCTTC.

The V call is TRBV27, the J call TRBJ1-6; D uncertain. The CDR3 runs to 12 residues. The V end lost 3 bases, the J end lost 7 bases, and 4 bases lay between the germline ends. The germline CDR1 and CDR2 sequences are MNHEY and SMNVEV (reference sequence). CDR3 sequence: CASSFHNSPLHF. CDR3 DNA sequence: TGTGCCAGCAGTTTTCACAATTCACCCCTCCACTTT.

V and J are TRBV6-5 and TRBJ1-1, with D unclear. Germline V gene data show CDR1 as MNHEY and CDR2 as SVGAGI. The CDR3 length is 13 residues. Trimming pared 7 bases from V and 0 bases from J, leaving 9 bases between. The CDR3 sequence is CASTGLLNTEAFF. Here the CDR3 DNA reads TGTGCCAGCACCGGACTTCTGAACACTGAAGCTTTCTTT.

The chain joins TRBV7-9 to TRBJ2-7; 7 bases line up with TRBD2. From germline, CDR1 is SEHNR and CDR2 FQNEAQ (reference sequence). J was trimmed by 2 bases and V by 1 base; bases with no gene match: 8. The length of the CDR3 is 16 residues. CDR3 bases: TGTGCCAGCAGCTTAGAAGTAGCGGGCCCTGCCTACGAGCAGTACTTC. This sequence encodes CASSLEVAGPAYEQYF.

J is TRBJ1-6 and V is TRBV6-5; D gene unclear. This CDR3 is 15 amino acids long. The V and J ends lost 6 bases and 3 bases respectively, with 12 bases between them. Germline lookup yields CDR1 MNHEY and CDR2 SVGAGI. The CDR3 nucleotides read TGTGCCAGCAGCCCCACCGAAAACTATAATTCACCCCTCCACTTT. Translation: CASSPTENYNSPLHF.

This clone was observed a single time. V gene TRBV16 combines with J gene TRBJ1-5; weak D call: TRBD1 (6 bases). From germline, CDR1 is KGHSY and CDR2 FQNENV. Trimming pared 0 bases from V and 7 bases from J, leaving 19 bases between. The CDR3 length is 17 residues. The CDR3 nucleotides are TGTGCCAGCAGCCAATCGTTGGAGCCTAGGGGGGAACAGCCCCAGCATTTT. This encodes CASSQSLEPRGEQPQHF.

The chain has TRBV11-2 and TRBJ1-6, with D maybe TRBD1 (5 bases). The CDR3 is 15 residues long. The ends were cut back, 1 base at V and 6 bases at J, with 10 bases in the middle. Germline CDR1 is SGHAT and CDR2 is FQNNGV. As DNA, the CDR3 is TGTGCCAGCAGCTTAGGGGGCCTACCTAATTCACCCCTCCACTTT. The encoded protein is CASSLGGLPNSPLHF.

The genes are TRBV19 and TRBJ1-4; D uncertain. The germline V gene has CDR1 LNHDA and CDR2 SQIVND (reference sequence). The CDR3 is made up of 13 amino acids. V dropped 8 bases and J dropped 8 bases, with 15 bases sitting between them. As DNA, the CDR3 is TGTGCCAGTGGGGTCAATCGAGACGAAAAACTGTTTTTT. Encoded protein: CASGVNRDEKLFF.

This clone has a handful of counts. The chain has TRBV6-5 and TRBJ1-2; D is ambiguous. This CDR3 region has 11 residues. The ends were cut back, 3 bases at V and 6 bases at J, with 5 bases in the middle. Germline loops: CDR1 MNHEY, CDR2 SVGAGI. The CDR3 is CASSYINGYTF. The CDR3 bases are TGTGCCAGCAGTTATATCAATGGCTACACCTTC.

This clone was observed once. J is TRBJ1-1 and V is TRBV5-6; no clear D. The CDR3 spans 14 residues. The ends were cut back, 3 bases at V and 1 base at J, with 10 bases in the middle. CDR1 and CDR2 from the germline V gene are SGHDT and YYEEEE. Here the CDR3 reads CASSSLAANTEAFF. The CDR3, as DNA: TGTGCCAGCAGCTCATTGGCGGCGAACACTGAAGCTTTCTTT.

This chain joins TRBV5-4 and TRBJ2-3; D possibly uses TRBD1 or TRBD2 (5 bases each). The CDR3 is made up of 13 amino acids. The germline V gene has CDR1 SGHNT and CDR2 YYREEE (reference sequence). CDR3: CAFGAEGTDTQYF. CDR3 coding DNA: TGTGCTTTTGGGGCGGAGGGCACAGATACGCAGTATTTT. The variable domain in full, with the rest retrieved from reference TRBV5-4 and TRBJ2-3, is ETGVTQSPTHLIKTRGQQVTLRCSSQSGHNTVSWYQQALGQGPQFIFQYYREEENGRGNFPPRFSGLQFPNYSSELNVNALELDDSALYLCAFGAEGTDTQYFGPGTRLTVL.

This clone was picked up a small number of times. J is TRBJ1-1 and V is TRBV4-2; D not certain. Trimming removed 4 bases at V and 1 base at J, with 7 bases between. Per germline, CDR1 LGHNA and CDR2 YNFKEQ. The CDR3 contains 13 residues. CDR3: CASSPSTNTEAFF. The CDR3 DNA sequence: TGTGCCAGCAGCCCGTCAACGAACACTGAAGCTTTCTTT.

The CDR3 sequence: CASSLEGLAGTEQFF. In DNA form, the CDR3 reads TGTGCCAGCAGCTTAGAGGGACTAGCGGGTACTGAGCAGTTCTTC. The chain combines TRBV11-2 with TRBJ2-1; 12 positions agree with TRBD2. The CDR3 has 15 amino acids. Germline V lookup: CDR1 SGHAT, CDR2 FQNNGV. Unmatched junction bases numbered 3, after V lost 0 bases and J lost 9 bases.

The chain carries TRBV5-5 and TRBJ1-1; D may be TRBD1 (6 bases). The V gene's germline CDR1 is SGHKS and CDR2 YYEKEE (reference sequence). The CDR3 has 12 amino acids. Trimming took off 2 bases at V and 7 bases at J, with 9 bases between the two ends. CDR3 nucleotides: TGTGCCAGCAGCTTTGGGGGGCATGAAGCTTTCTTT. As protein: CASSFGGHEAFF.

This chain joins TRBV10-2 and TRBJ2-1; 7 bases fit TRBD2. CDR1 and CDR2 from the germline V gene are WSHSY and SAAADI. V dropped 1 base and J dropped 9; count of bases not matched to a gene: 6. The length of the CDR3 is 14 residues. CDR3 in DNA: TGCGCCAGCAGTGAGTTGGGAGGGAGCGGTGAGCAGTTCTTC. Residues: CASSELGGSGEQFF.

The genes are TRBV29-1 and TRBJ2-2, with 11 bases matching TRBD2. J gave up 6 bases and V 4 bases, and 13 bases lay outside the gene matches. This CDR3 has 17 amino acids. The germline gives CDR1 SQVTM, CDR2 ANQGSEA. DNA for the CDR3: TGCAGCGTTGGGGGAGGTACTAGCGGGAGCTGGGCCGGGGAGCTGTTTTTT. This gives the protein CSVGGGTSGSWAGELFF.

V and J are TRBV10-3 and TRBJ1-6; D possibly corresponds to TRBD1 (6 bases). With 10 bases removed from V and 0 bases from J, the gap between germline ends came to 16 bases. Germline values: CDR1 ENHRY, CDR2 SYGVKD. CDR3 length: 16 amino acids. The CDR3 region has the DNA TGTGCCACCACGAACAGGGATAGCTCCTATAATTCACCCCTCCACTTT. Residues: CATTNRDSSYNSPLHF.

The chain couples TRBV6-5 to TRBJ2-6, with a tentative D call TRBD2 (5 bases). Looked up from germline, CDR1 is MNHEY and CDR2 is SVGAGI. The CDR3 extends over 15 amino acids. V was clipped by 2 bases and J by 1 base, with 6 bases between them. CDR3: CASSYGGSGANVLTF. CDR3 DNA sequence: TGTGCCAGCAGTTACGGAGGATCTGGGGCCAACGTCCTGACTTTC.

The J gene is TRBJ1-6, the V gene TRBV3-1 (or the pseudogene TRBV3-2); no reliable D call. CDR1 and CDR2 (germline): LGHDT, YNNKEL (reference sequence). The CDR3 has 17 residues. Between the trimmed V and J ends, which lost 0 bases and 6 bases, there was a span of 15 bases. CDR3 residues: CASSQEVGLVGNSPLHF. CDR3 DNA: TGTGCCAGCAGCCAAGAGGTCGGTCTTGTGGGTAATTCACCCCTCCACTTT.

The gene calls are TRBV27 and TRBJ2-4; weak D call: TRBD1 (5 bases). V dropped 4 bases and J dropped 0 bases, with 16 bases sitting between them. The CDR3 has 17 amino acids. CDR1 MNHEY and CDR2 SMNVEV come from the germline V gene (reference sequence). In DNA, the CDR3 is TGTGCCAGCAGTTCCGGTCAGACAGTACTAGCCAAAAACATTCAGTACTTC. It is translated as CASSSGQTVLAKNIQYF.